This entry lists 3 T cell receptor beta chains sequenced from one sample in a study of shared clonotypes between healthy human individuals. Clones were read by immunoSEQ multiplex PCR, and TCRdb kept only the in-frame ones, dropping some. The sample contains roughly 2.5 million clones, roughly 92% of which appear only once. Sequenced: naive CD4+ T cells sorted from blood. Subset here: CD45RA+ positively selected. All receptors come from a man younger than 35 in good health.

The chain combines TRBV5-1 with TRBJ2-5, with 7 bases that match TRBD1. The J call may be faulty, since TRBJ2-7 better matches the DNA end. The CDR3 is 14 amino acids. Germline assignment: CDR1 SGHRS and CDR2 YFSETQ. DNA of the CDR3: TGCGCCAGCAGCGTGACAGGGACCTCCTACGAGCAGTACTTC. It codes for CASSVTGTSYEQYF.

The table lists this clone with a count of one. The gene calls are TRBV7-2 and TRBJ1-1; no clear D gene. Germline V gene sequence: CDR1 SGHTA, CDR2 FQGNSA. The V gene lost 2 bases and the J gene lost 1 base, with 8 bases spanning the gap. The CDR3 totals 14 residues. The CDR3 loop is CASSLRLQNTEAFF. The CDR3 bases are TGTGCCAGCAGCTTACGTCTCCAGAACACTGAAGCTTTCTTT.

This clone was seen only a few times. V is TRBV6-1 and J is TRBJ2-7; D is ambiguous. CDR1 MNHNS and CDR2 SASEGT come from the germline V gene. This CDR3 is built from 13 residues. V lost 0 bases to trimming and J lost 7 bases, with 10 bases between them. CDR3 loop: CASSEAGSVEQYF. The CDR3 bases are TGTGCCAGCAGTGAAGCTGGCTCCGTGGAGCAGTACTTC.